The rows below give T cell receptor beta chains drawn from one sample of a study of blood T cell repertoires in COVID-19. Generated by immunoSEQ multiplex PCR, the TCRdb table keeps only in-frame clones and is missing some. Here the sample spans some 140,000 clones, roughly 89% being singletons. Source material: peripheral blood. The receptors were sampled from a man in his fifties with acute or convalescent COVID-19. Both conserved end residues are part of each CDR3. D genes are given only for firm matches.

len	v_gene	d_gene	j_gene	CDR3nt	CDR3aa
14	TRBV19	-	TRBJ2-7	TGTGCCAGTAGTATATCGGACAGCTCCTACGAGCAGTACTTC	CASSISDSSYEQYF
13	TRBV19	-	TRBJ1-4	TGTGCCACCACCCGGGGGGGCGGTGAAAAACTGTTTTTT	CATTRGGGEKLFF
13	TRBV6-4	-	TRBJ1-6	TGTGCCAGCAGTGGCAGCACGGGTTCACCCCTCCACTTT	CASSGSTGSPLHF
14	TRBV23-1	-	TRBJ1-2	TGCGCCAGCAGTCAATCGCCACGGAACTATGGCTACACCTTC	CASSQSPRNYGYTF
14	TRBV9	-	TRBJ2-2	TGTGCCAGCGGAGGACCTGTGGAGACCGGGGAGCTGTTTTTT	CASGGPVETGELFF
17	TRBV4-1	TRBD1	TRBJ1-4	TGCGCCAGCAGCCACCCGGGACAGAAAAAAACTAATGAAAAACTGTTTTTT	CASSHPGQKKTNEKLFF
15	TRBV7-2	-	TRBJ1-6	TGTGCCAGCATCATTAGGGCGGGGGAGGTTTCACCCCTCCACTTT	CASIIRAGEVSPLHF
12	TRBV5-1	-	TRBJ2-1	TGCGCCAGCAGGACACAGAACAATGAGCAGTTCTTC	CASRTQNNEQFF
15	TRBV9	-	TRBJ2-1	TGTGCCAGCAGCGTAGACGGCGGGGCCTACAATGAGCAGTTCTTC	CASSVDGGAYNEQFF
14	TRBV19	-	TRBJ2-1	TGTGCCAGTAGTATAGGCAGGGCCCACAATGAGCAGTTCTTC	CASSIGRAHNEQFF
15	TRBV7-9	-	TRBJ2-2	TGTGCCAGCGGCTCCCGCGGCTTGAACACCGGGGAGCTGTTTTTT	CASGSRGLNTGELFF
15	TRBV28	TRBD1	TRBJ1-2	TGTGCCAGCAGCCTAAAACCGGGACAGAACTATGGCTACACCTTC	CASSLKPGQNYGYTF
14	TRBV28	TRBD2	TRBJ2-7	TGTGCCAGCAGCCCCCCCGTAGCGGGATACGAGCAGTACTTC	CASSPPVAGYEQYF
12	TRBV25-1	-	TRBJ1-1	TGTGCCAGCAGTGAAAGAGGGTTGGTAGCTTTCTTT	CASSERGLVAFF
16	TRBV27	TRBD2	TRBJ2-1	TGTGCCAGCAGTCCGAGAGCGGGAGGGGCCCCCAATGAGCAGTTCTTC	CASSPRAGGAPNEQFF
13	TRBV27	-	TRBJ1-2	TGTGCCAGCAGTTTATCACAACACTATGGCTACACCTTC	CASSLSQHYGYTF
15	TRBV7-6	-	TRBJ1-5	TGTGCCAGCAGCTTAGCGAGCGGGCGGGGACAGCCCCAGCATTTT	CASSLASGRGQPQHF
14	TRBV28	-	TRBJ2-3	TGTGCCAGCAGCCCCGGAAGCGAAACAGATACGCAGTATTTT	CASSPGSETDTQYF
14	TRBV19	-	TRBJ2-1	TGTGCCAGTAGTAGCGGGAAGTCCTACAATGAGCAGTTCTTC	CASSSGKSYNEQFF
11	TRBV7-2	-	TRBJ1-2	TGTGCCAGCAGCCGACAGTCTGGCTACACCTTC	CASSRQSGYTF